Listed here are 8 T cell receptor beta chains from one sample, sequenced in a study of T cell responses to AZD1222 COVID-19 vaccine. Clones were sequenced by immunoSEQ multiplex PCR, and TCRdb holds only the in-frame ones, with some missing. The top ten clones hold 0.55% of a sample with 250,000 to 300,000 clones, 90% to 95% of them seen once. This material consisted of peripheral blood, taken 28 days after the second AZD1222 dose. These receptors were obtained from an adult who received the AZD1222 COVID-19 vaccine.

The chain's CDR3 is CASRDPFLPNYGYTF. CDR3 bases: TGTGCCAGCAGGGACCCATTTCTTCCTAACTATGGCTACACCTTC. This chain joins TRBV6-5 and TRBJ1-2; D is ambiguous. Trimming cost V 6 bases and J 0 bases, with 14 bases left between them. In germline, CDR1 is MNHEY, CDR2 SVGAGI. The CDR3 extends over 15 amino acids.

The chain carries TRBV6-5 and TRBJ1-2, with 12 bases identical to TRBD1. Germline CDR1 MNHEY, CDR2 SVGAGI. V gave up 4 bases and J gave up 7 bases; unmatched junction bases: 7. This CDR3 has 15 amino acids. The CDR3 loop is CASSSPGQGARGYTF. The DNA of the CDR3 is TGTGCCAGCAGTTCCCCGGGACAGGGGGCTCGTGGCTACACCTTC.

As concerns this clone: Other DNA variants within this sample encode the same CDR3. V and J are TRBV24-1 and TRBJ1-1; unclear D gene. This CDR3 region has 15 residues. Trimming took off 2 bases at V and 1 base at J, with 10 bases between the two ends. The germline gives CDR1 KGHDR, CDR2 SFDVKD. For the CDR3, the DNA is TGTGCCACCAGTGATTCAGGAAAGGGGAACACTGAAGCTTTCTTT. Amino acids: CATSDSGKGNTEAFF.

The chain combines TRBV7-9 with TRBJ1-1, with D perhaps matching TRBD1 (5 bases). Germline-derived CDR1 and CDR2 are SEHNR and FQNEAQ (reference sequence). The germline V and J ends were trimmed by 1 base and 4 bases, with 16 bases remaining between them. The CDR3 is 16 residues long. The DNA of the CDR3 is TGTGCCAGCAGCTTAGAGGGGAAGGCAGCACGCACTGAAGCTTTCTTT. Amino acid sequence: CASSLEGKAARTEAFF.

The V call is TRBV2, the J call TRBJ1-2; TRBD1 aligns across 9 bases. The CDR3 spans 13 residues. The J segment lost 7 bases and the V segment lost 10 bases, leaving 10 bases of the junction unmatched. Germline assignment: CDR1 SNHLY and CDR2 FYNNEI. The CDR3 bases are TGTGCCACCCATGGGACAGGGTTTGGTGGCTACACCTTC. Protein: CATHGTGFGGYTF.

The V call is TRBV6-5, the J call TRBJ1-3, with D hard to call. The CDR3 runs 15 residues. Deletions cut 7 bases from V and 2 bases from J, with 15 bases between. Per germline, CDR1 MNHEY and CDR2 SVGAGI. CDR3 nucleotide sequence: TGTGCCAGCACCCCCCTTCCGCGACCTGGAAACACCATATATTTT. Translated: CASTPLPRPGNTIYF.

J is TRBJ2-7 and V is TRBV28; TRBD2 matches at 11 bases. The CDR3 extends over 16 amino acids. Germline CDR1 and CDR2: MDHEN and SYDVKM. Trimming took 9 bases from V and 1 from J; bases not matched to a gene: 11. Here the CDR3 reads CARTTKLAGGSYEQYF. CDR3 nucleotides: TGTGCCAGGACAACCAAGCTAGCGGGAGGTTCCTACGAGCAGTACTTC.

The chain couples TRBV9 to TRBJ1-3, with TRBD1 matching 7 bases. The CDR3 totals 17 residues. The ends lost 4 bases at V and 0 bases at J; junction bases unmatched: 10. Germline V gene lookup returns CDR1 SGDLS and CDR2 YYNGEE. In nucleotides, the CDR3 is TGTGCCAGCAGCCGAACAGGGGCCTTACCCTCTGGAAACACCATATATTTT. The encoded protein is CASSRTGALPSGNTIYF.